The next 10 T cell receptor beta chains were all read from a single sample in a study of blood T cell repertoires in COVID-19. Sequencing used immunoSEQ multiplex PCR; TCRdb keeps in-frame clones, though not all of them. Among approximately 150,000 clones, about 90% were seen once, and the ten largest hold 1.5% to 2%. The sample consisted of peripheral blood. These receptors all come from a woman between 45 and 60 years old with acute or convalescent COVID-19.

This clone has only a few counts. The chain has TRBV19 and TRBJ1-1; D is possibly TRBD1 (6 bases). CDR3 length equals 15 residues. Germline values: CDR1 LNHDA, CDR2 SQIVND (reference sequence). V lost 1 base and J lost 11, with 20 bases in between. Written as DNA, the CDR3 is TGTGCCAGTAGTATAGGGACAGCGTCTTCCCCTGGGGCTTTCTTT. Its protein product is CASSIGTASSPGAFF. Looking up the rest from reference TRBV19 and TRBJ1-1 gives the full variable domain: DGGITQSPKYLFRKEGQNVTLSCEQNLNHDAMYWYRQDPGQGLRLIYYSQIVNDFQKGDIAEGYSVSREKKESFPLTVTSAQKNPTAFYLCASSIGTASSPGAFFGQGTRLTVV.

The chain carries TRBV7-8 and TRBJ1-1; no clear D. Trimming took 1 base from V and 5 from J, leaving 8 bases between them. Germline values: CDR1 SGHVS, CDR2 FQNEAQ. CDR3 length: 13 residues. CDR3 nucleotides: TGTGCCAGCAGCTTAGTTGAGGGAACTGAAGCTTTCTTT. Its translation is CASSLVEGTEAFF.

V is TRBV7-2 and J is TRBJ1-4, with D unclear. CDR1 is SGHTA, CDR2 FQGNSA, per germline. Trimming pared 3 bases from V and 8 bases from J, leaving 16 bases between. This CDR3 has 15 residues. The CDR3 sequence: CASSFFGVRGEKLFF. CDR3 DNA sequence: TGTGCCAGCAGCTTTTTCGGGGTCCGTGGGGAAAAACTGTTTTTT.

This rearrangement joins TRBV3-1 (or the pseudogene TRBV3-2) to TRBJ1-1, with a tentative D call TRBD1 (5 bases). The length of the CDR3 is 13 residues. Germline CDR1 is LGHDT and CDR2 is YNNKEL (reference sequence). V was cut by 1 base and J by 6 bases, with 9 bases left in between. CDR3 loop: CASSQGAGAEAFF. The CDR3 DNA reads TGTGCCAGCAGCCAAGGGGCGGGGGCTGAAGCTTTCTTT.

V usage is TRBV19 and J usage is TRBJ1-5; 11 nucleotides align to TRBD1. Trimming at V came to 4 bases and at J to 2 bases, leaving 7 bases not matched to a gene. The V gene's germline CDR1 is LNHDA and CDR2 SQIVND (reference sequence). The CDR3 is made up of 17 amino acids. The CDR3 loop reads CASSRRTGGLGNQPQHF. CDR3 DNA sequence: TGTGCCAGTAGTAGACGGACAGGGGGCTTGGGCAATCAGCCCCAGCATTTT. Supplemented by reference TRBV19 and TRBJ1-5, the full variable domain reads DGGITQSPKYLFRKEGQNVTLSCEQNLNHDAMYWYRQDPGQGLRLIYYSQIVNDFQKGDIAEGYSVSREKKESFPLTVTSAQKNPTAFYLCASSRRTGGLGNQPQHFGDGTRLSIL.

This chain uses TRBV29-1 with TRBJ2-5; 9 nucleotides match TRBD1. V was pared by 0 bases and J by 2 bases, with 4 bases of the junction left unmatched. Germline V gene sequence: CDR1 SQVTM, CDR2 ANQGSEA. The CDR3 consists of 15 residues. The CDR3 coding sequence is TGCAGCGTTGAAGAAGGGACAGGGCGGCAAGAGACCCAGTACTTC. Protein: CSVEEGTGRQETQYF. The variable domain in full, with the rest retrieved from reference TRBV29-1 and TRBJ2-5, is SAVISQKPSRDICQRGTSLTIQCQVDSQVTMMFWYRQQPGQSLTLIATANQGSEATYESGFVIDKFPISRPNLTFSTLTVSNMSPEDSSIYLCSVEEGTGRQETQYFGPGTRLLVL.

This sequence joins TRBV6-5 and TRBJ2-3; perhaps TRBD2 as D (5 bases). Between the trimmed V and J ends, which lost 6 bases and 0 bases, there was a span of 13 bases. CDR3 length equals 15 residues. Per germline, CDR1 MNHEY and CDR2 SVGAGI. CDR3 DNA sequence: TGTGCCAGCAGCCCCCCCTGGACTAGCACAGATACGCAGTATTTT. Translation: CASSPPWTSTDTQYF.

V gene TRBV9 combines with J gene TRBJ1-1, with a weak D call TRBD1 (5 bases). The CDR3 totals 15 residues. The germline V gene encodes CDR1 SGDLS and CDR2 YYNGEE. The germline V and J ends were trimmed by 5 bases and 1 base, with 15 bases remaining between them. The CDR3 region is CASRETTGSNTEAFF. CDR3 nucleotide sequence: TGTGCCAGCAGGGAAACCACAGGCTCGAACACTGAAGCTTTCTTT. The variable domain in full, completed from reference TRBV9 and TRBJ1-1, reads DSGVTQTPKHLITATGQRVTLRCSPRSGDLSVYWYQQSLDQGLQFLIQYYNGEERAKGNILERFSAQQFPDLHSELNLSSLELGDSALYFCASRETTGSNTEAFFGQGTRLTVV.

This sequence joins TRBV2 and TRBJ2-5, with 7 bases matching TRBD1. The CDR3 totals 14 residues. The junction had 9 bases not matched to a gene; V was cut back by 6 bases and J by 5 bases. Germline-derived CDR1 and CDR2 are SNHLY and FYNNEI. The CDR3 bases are TGTGCCAGCAGCCCTAGACAGGGCGGCGAGACCCAGTACTTC. Its translation: CASSPRQGGETQYF. Drawing the rest from reference TRBV2 and TRBJ2-5, the complete variable domain is EPEVTQTPSHQVTQMGQEVILRCVPISNHLYFYWYRQILGQKVEFLVSFYNNEISEKSEIFDDQFSVERPDGSNFTLKIRSTKLEDSAMYFCASSPRQGGETQYFGPGTRLLVL.

This chain joins TRBV6-6 and TRBJ2-3, with D hard to call. V gave up 7 bases and J gave up 0 bases, with 8 bases separating them. The V gene's germline CDR1 is MNHNY and CDR2 SVGAGI (reference sequence). This CDR3 spans 13 amino acids. The CDR3 DNA sequence: TGTGCCAGCACGCGCGAAAGCACAGATACGCAGTATTTT. Amino acids: CASTRESTDTQYF.